This T cell receptor beta chain emerged from a study of vaccination and CD4 T cells after COVID-19. Study as a whole: Every participant had a vaccine, which was either BNT162b2 or mRNA-1273, given in two doses.

Regarding treatment: roughly 10-day PBMC culture with coronavirus spike peptide pools or control peptides (ViraFEST assay). According to the study, CD4+ T cells from the unexposed donor were gathered ahead of the COVID-19 pandemic (2011-2018). Whole-study results and caveats: Median numbers of SARS-CoV-2-reactive clonotypes increased from roughly 19 to 38 (not a significant change). Apart from involving relatively few convalescent patients, the work omitted early post-infection timepoints.

The CDR3 sequence is 14 residues long. The germline gives CDR1 MNHEY, CDR2 SMNVEV (reference sequence). Trimming shortened V by 3 bases and J by 5 bases, and 11 bases separated the two germline ends. Sequencing of cultured CD4+ T cell DNA used the Oncomine TCR Beta short-read assay. Via MiXCR, TCRdb re-called the PCR reads, giving one row per CDR3 protein. The table shows about 6,600 distinct CDR3 sequences, with 49% occurring only once. The table lists this clonotype with a few counts. Its matching antigen is unknown. The genes are TRBV27 and TRBJ2-1; maybe TRBD2 (5 bases). The sequenced material came from CD4+ T cells from blood, cultured in vitro. The source of this sequence is a human donor in good health. In DNA, the CDR3 is TGTGCCAGCAGTTTTCTCGGGAACCACAATGAGCAGTTCTTC. Translation: CASSFLGNHNEQFF.